The source of this TCR beta chain is a study of shared clonotypes between healthy human individuals. As to this clone: A much larger clone differs by one base, so this may be a read error. The identical CDR3 is also encoded by other nucleotide sequences in the sample.

The repertoire was sequenced with immunoSEQ multiplex PCR; TCRdb's copy has only in-frame clones and lacks some. The sample records around 330,000 clones, approximately 79% being singletons. In germline, CDR1 is DFQATT, CDR2 SNEGSKA (reference sequence). The CDR3 extends over 11 amino acids. V lost 3 bases and J lost 6, with 8 bases in between. This TCR was recovered from a man aged 30 to 45 in good health. Sequenced material: memory CD4+ T cells sorted from blood. Regarding subset: CD45RA-negative fraction. The rearrangement joins TRBV20-1 to TRBJ1-2; D is unresolved. For the CDR3, the DNA is TGCAGTGCTAGCGCGGGGAATGGCTACACCTTC. It is translated as CSASAGNGYTF.